This T cell receptor (beta chain) was sequenced in a study of cytomegalovirus exposure and HLA in healthy donors. The CDR3 contains 15 residues. V was clipped by 3 bases and J by 0 bases, with 12 bases between them. Germline V gene sequence: CDR1 SGHAT, CDR2 FQNNGV. For this clone: Its antigen remains unidentified.

Study-wide results and caveats: As was reported, the classifier diagnosed cytomegalovirus status with high specificity and sensitivity.

The repertoire was sequenced with immunoSEQ multiplex PCR; TCRdb's copy has only in-frame clones and lacks some. The sample holds about 170,000 clones; around nine tenths are singletons and the top ten take roughly 2.5%. The material sequenced was PBMCs. This sequence originates from a man between 18 and 35 years old in good health and CMV-seropositive. The chain links TRBV11-2 to TRBJ2-7; the D gene is possibly TRBD2 (5 bases). The CDR3 bases are TGTGCCAGCAGCTTCGGCAGCGGTACCTCCTACGAGCAGTACTTC. Translating gives CASSFGSGTSYEQYF.